The rows below give T cell receptor beta chains drawn from one sample of a study of metastatic and nonmetastatic thyroid tumors. TCRdb reassembled clones from the PCR reads with MiXCR. Of 5,700 or so clones detected, 30% to 40% appear once; the ten largest clones hold about 35%. Sequencing used adjacent normal tissue. All receptors come from a female donor with papillary thyroid cancer or a benign thyroid nodule (not recorded which). Some clones in this sample may be carry-over from other donors' samples. Each CDR3 is given with its conserved first and last residue. D genes are given only for firm matches. Not every row has a clone size; where given, it reads once, few, many or a size class.

abundance	d_gene	v_gene	j_gene	len	CDR3nt	CDR3aa
NA	NA	TRBV4-2	TRBJ1-3	16	TGTGCCAGCAGCCAAGATTCGGACAGCTCTGGAAGCACCATATATTTT	CASSQDSDSSGSTIYF
NA	NA	TRBV7-9	TRBJ2-7	15	TGTGCCAGCAGCTCGCCAGCGGGGACAACCTACGAGCAGTACTTC	CASSSPAGTTYEQYF
few	NA	TRBV12-3/TRBV12-4	TRBJ1-2	12	TGTGCCAGCAGTTTCGGAGGGTTTGGCTACACCTTC	CASSFGGFGYTF
NA	TRBD2	TRBV6-2/TRBV6-3	TRBJ2-7	17	TGTGCCAGCAGTACCCGACTATCTAGCGGGAGACGTTACGAGCAGTACTTC	CASSTRLSSGRRYEQYF
NA	NA	TRBV11-1	TRBJ2-3	17	TGTGCCAGCAGCCATCTTGCTGCGGGGACCTTCACAGATACGCAGTATTTT	CASSHLAAGTFTDTQYF
NA	NA	TRBV7-2	TRBJ2-7	15	TGTGCCAGCGGGGTGGATTTTACTAGTTTCTACGAGCAGTACTTC	CASGVDFTSFYEQYF
NA	NA	TRBV6-1	TRBJ2-7	14	TGTGCCAGCACCGGATACGGTGGAAGGAACGAGCAGTACTTC	CASTGYGGRNEQYF
NA	NA	TRBV7-2	TRBJ1-1	13	TGTGCCAGCAGCCCCGACAGTGGACCTGAATCTTTCTTT	CASSPDSGPESFF
NA	TRBD1	TRBV11-2	TRBJ2-1	15	TGTGCCAGCAGCTCCGGACAGGGAGGAACCAATGAGCAGTTCTTC	CASSSGQGGTNEQFF
NA	NA	TRBV4-3	TRBJ1-4	17	TGCGCCAGCAGCCAAGACCGAACAGGGCCAACTAATGAAAAACTGTTTTTT	CASSQDRTGPTNEKLFF
NA	NA	TRBV20-1	TRBJ2-1	12	TGCAGTGCTAGTGGGGATTACAATGAGCAGTTCTTC	CSASGDYNEQFF
few	NA	TRBV6-1	TRBJ2-7	16	TGTGCCAGCAGGCATACCCCCCCGATTGGTTCTGGGGAGCAGTACTTC	CASRHTPPIGSGEQYF
few	NA	TRBV6-5	TRBJ2-1	15	TGTGCCAGCAGTTACTCCGGCAGGGCGGAGAATGAGCAGTTCTTC	CASSYSGRAENEQFF
few	NA	TRBV12-3/TRBV12-4	TRBJ1-2	13	TGTGCCACCACCCGATTGCATAACTATGGCTACACCTTC	CATTRLHNYGYTF